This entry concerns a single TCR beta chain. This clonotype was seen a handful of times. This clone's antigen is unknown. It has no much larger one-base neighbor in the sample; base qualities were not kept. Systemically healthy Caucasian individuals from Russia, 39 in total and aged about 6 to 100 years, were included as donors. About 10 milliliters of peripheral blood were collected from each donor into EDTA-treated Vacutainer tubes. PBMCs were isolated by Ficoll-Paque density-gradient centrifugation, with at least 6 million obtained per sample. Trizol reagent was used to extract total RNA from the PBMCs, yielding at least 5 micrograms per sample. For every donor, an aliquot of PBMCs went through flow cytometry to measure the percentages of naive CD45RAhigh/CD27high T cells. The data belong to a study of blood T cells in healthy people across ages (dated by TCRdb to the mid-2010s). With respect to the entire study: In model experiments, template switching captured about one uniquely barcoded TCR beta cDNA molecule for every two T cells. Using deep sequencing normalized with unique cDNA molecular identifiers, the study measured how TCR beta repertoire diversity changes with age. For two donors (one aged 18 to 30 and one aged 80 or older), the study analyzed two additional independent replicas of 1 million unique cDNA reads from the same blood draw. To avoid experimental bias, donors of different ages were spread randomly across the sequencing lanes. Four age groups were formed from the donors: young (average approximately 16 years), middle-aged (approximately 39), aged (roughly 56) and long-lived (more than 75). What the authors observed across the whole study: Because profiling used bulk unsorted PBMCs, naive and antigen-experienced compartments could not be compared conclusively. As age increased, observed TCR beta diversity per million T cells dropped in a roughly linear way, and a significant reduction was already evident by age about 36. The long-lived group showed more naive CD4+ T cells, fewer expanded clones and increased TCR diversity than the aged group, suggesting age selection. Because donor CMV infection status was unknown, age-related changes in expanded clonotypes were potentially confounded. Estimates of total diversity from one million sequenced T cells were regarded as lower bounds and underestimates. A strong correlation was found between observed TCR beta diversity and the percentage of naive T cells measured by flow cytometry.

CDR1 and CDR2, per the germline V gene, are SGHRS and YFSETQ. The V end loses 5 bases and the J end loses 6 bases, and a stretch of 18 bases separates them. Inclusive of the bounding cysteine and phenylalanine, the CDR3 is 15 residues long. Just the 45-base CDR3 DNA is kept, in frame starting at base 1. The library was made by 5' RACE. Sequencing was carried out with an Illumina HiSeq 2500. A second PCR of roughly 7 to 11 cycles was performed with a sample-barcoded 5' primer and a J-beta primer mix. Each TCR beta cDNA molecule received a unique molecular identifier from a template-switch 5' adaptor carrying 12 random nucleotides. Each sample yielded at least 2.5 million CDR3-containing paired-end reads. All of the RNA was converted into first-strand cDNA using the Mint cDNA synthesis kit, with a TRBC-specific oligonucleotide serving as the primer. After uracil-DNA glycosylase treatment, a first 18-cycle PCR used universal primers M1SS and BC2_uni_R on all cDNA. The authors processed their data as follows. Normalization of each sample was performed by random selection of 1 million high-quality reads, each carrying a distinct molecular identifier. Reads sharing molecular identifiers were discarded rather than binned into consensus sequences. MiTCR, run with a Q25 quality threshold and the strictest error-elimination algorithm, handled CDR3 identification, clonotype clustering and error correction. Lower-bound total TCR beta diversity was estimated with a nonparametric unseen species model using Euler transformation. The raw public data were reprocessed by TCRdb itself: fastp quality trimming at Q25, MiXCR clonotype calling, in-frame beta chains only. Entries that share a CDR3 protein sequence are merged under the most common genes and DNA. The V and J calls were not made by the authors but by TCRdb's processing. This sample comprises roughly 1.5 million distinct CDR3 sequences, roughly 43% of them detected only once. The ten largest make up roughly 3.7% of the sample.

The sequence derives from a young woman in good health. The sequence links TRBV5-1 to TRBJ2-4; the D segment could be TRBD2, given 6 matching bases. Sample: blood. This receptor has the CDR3 CASRSSGELRNIQYF. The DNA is TGCGCCAGCAGGTCGTCGGGGGAGCTGAGAAACATTCAGTACTTC.